Listed here are 9 T cell receptor beta chains from one sample, sequenced in a study of blood T cell repertoires in COVID-19. The assay was immunoSEQ multiplex PCR, and TCRdb's table has in-frame clones only and misses some. The sample has roughly 310,000 clones, roughly 90% seen once. The sequenced material came from peripheral blood. These receptors came from a woman under 40 with COVID-19, enrolled during active disease.

This clone was recorded once. This chain joins TRBV25-1 and TRBJ1-6, with a weak D call TRBD1 (6 bases). CDR1 is MGHDK, CDR2 SYGVNS, per germline. Trimming took off 5 bases at V and 5 bases at J, with 10 bases between the two ends. This CDR3 has 14 amino acids. The CDR3 loop reads CASSKTGNNSPLHF. The DNA of the CDR3 is TGTGCCAGCAGTAAGACAGGCAATAATTCACCCCTCCACTTT.

This clone was seen once. V is TRBV11-2 and J is TRBJ1-6; D is possibly TRBD1 (5 bases). There are 15 residues in the CDR3. Germline CDR1 and CDR2: SGHAT and FQNNGV. The V end was cut by 5 bases, the J end by 9 bases, with 17 bases between. The CDR3 here is CASSPSTGRGSPLHF. CDR3 DNA sequence: TGTGCCAGCAGCCCCTCGACGGGGAGGGGTTCACCCCTCCACTTT. The full variable domain, completed using reference TRBV11-2 and TRBJ1-6, is EAGVAQSPRYKIIEKRQSVAFWCNPISGHATLYWYQQILGQGPKLLIQFQNNGVVDDSQLPKDRFSAERLKGVDSTLKIQPAKLEDSAVYLCASSPSTGRGSPLHFGNGTRLTVT.

The chain uses TRBV5-4 and TRBJ1-2; D gene uncertain. Trimming shortened V by 4 bases and J by 4 bases, and 17 bases separated the two germline ends. The CDR3 spans 15 residues. In germline, CDR1 is SGHNT, CDR2 YYREEE (reference sequence). The CDR3 DNA follows: TGTGCCAGCAGCCCGGTTGGGCAGGCGAGCTATGGCTACACCTTC. Amino acids: CASSPVGQASYGYTF.

This chain joins TRBV10-2 and TRBJ2-5, with D possibly matching TRBD1 (6 bases). Per the germline V gene, CDR1 is WSHSY and CDR2 is SAAADI. CDR3 size: 12 residues. V was pared by 7 bases and J by 6 bases, with 12 bases between. The CDR3 here is CASTVGAQTQYF. CDR3 DNA sequence: TGCGCCAGCACAGTGGGGGCACAGACCCAGTACTTC.

This chain uses TRBV7-9 with TRBJ2-1; D gene unclear. The CDR3 covers 12 residues. CDR1 and CDR2 (germline): SEHNR, FQNEAQ (reference sequence). The germline V and J ends were trimmed by 4 bases and 7 bases, with 8 bases remaining between them. The DNA of the CDR3 is TGTGCCAGCAGCTGGCCAGCGAATGAGCAGTTCTTC. It is translated as CASSWPANEQFF. The variable domain in full, completed from reference TRBV7-9 and TRBJ2-1, reads DTGVSQNPRHKITKRGQNVTFRCDPISEHNRLYWYRQTLGQGPEFLTYFQNEAQLEKSRLLSDRFSAERPKGSFSTLEIQRTEQGDSAMYLCASSWPANEQFFGPGTRLTVL.

V is TRBV10-3 and J is TRBJ1-1, with a weak D call TRBD1 (6 bases). Per germline, CDR1 ENHRY and CDR2 SYGVKD. The CDR3 length is 13 residues. Trimming pared 4 bases from V and 11 bases from J, leaving 17 bases between. The CDR3, as DNA: TGTGCCATCAGTGGGTGCACAGGGTGTGAGGCTTTCTTT. Translated, it gives CAISGCTGCEAFF.

V usage is TRBV5-1 and J usage is TRBJ2-7, with 10 bases matching TRBD1. With V trimmed by 4 bases and J by 3 bases, 10 bases remained unmatched. The length of the CDR3 is 16 residues. Per the germline V gene, CDR1 is SGHRS and CDR2 is YFSETQ. The CDR3: CASSHAPGTGDYEQYF. The CDR3 nucleotides are TGCGCCAGCAGCCACGCACCCGGGACAGGGGACTACGAGCAGTACTTC.

This sequence joins TRBV7-2 and TRBJ2-7; maybe TRBD1 (6 bases). The CDR3 has 19 amino acids. CDR1 is SGHTA, CDR2 FQGNSA, per germline. Deletions cut 3 bases from V and 1 base from J, with 25 bases between. As DNA, the CDR3 is TGTGCCAGCAGCTTTGGTGGGGGCAGGGTGGTAGGGGTTTCCTACGAGCAGTACTTC. Residues: CASSFGGGRVVGVSYEQYF.

The rearrangement uses TRBV3-1 (or the pseudogene TRBV3-2) and TRBJ2-6; no clear D gene. Germline lookup yields CDR1 LGHDT and CDR2 YNNKEL (reference sequence). CDR3 size: 15 residues. V gave up 2 bases and J gave up 4 bases, with 9 bases separating them. The CDR3 sequence: CASSQSGGGANVLTF. The CDR3 DNA is TGTGCCAGCAGCCAATCAGGTGGAGGGGCCAACGTCCTGACTTTC.